This TCR beta chain was obtained from a study of control samples from healthy donors and cancer patients. Method: immunoSEQ multiplex PCR; TCRdb's copy keeps in-frame clones and lacks some. The sample lists approximately 190,000 clones, roughly nine tenths occurring once. This CDR3 has 15 amino acids. Germline lookup yields CDR1 SGHDT and CDR2 YYEEEE. Trimming removed 4 bases from V and 2 bases from J; junction bases left unmatched: 4. This TCR was sampled from a man aged 25-40 years in good health. The V gene is TRBV5-6, the J gene TRBJ2-3; TRBD1 matches 10 bases. The sequenced sample was blood. DNA for the CDR3: TGTGCCAGCAGCCATGGGACAGGGGACACAGATACGCAGTATTTT. As protein: CASSHGTGDTDTQYF.